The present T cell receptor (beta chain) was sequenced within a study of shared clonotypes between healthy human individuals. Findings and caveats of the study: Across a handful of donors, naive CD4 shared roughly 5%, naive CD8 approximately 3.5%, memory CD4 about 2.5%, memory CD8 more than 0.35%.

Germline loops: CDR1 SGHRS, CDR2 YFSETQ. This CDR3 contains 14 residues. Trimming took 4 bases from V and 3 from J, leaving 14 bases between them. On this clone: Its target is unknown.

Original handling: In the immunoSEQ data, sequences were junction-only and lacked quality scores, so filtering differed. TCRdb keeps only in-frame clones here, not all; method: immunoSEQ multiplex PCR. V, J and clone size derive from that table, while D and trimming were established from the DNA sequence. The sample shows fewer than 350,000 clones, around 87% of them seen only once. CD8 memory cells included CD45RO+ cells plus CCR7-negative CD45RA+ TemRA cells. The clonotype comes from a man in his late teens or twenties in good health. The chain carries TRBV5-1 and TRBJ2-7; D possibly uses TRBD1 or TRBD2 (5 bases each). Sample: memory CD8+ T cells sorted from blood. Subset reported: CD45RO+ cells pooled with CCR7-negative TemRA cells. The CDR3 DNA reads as TGCGCCAGCAGCACTCCCGGGACGTTCTACGAGCAGTACTTC. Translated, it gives CASSTPGTFYEQYF.